This TCR beta chain was recovered during a study of cytomegalovirus exposure and HLA in healthy donors. The CDR3 runs to 15 residues. V lost 2 bases, J lost 0 bases, and 11 bases lay in between. The germline V gene encodes CDR1 MNHNY and CDR2 SVGAGI (reference sequence). This clone has more than one count but fewer than ten. It was with 60 Vbeta and 13 Jbeta primers that the PCR ran. The assay was immunoSEQ multiplex PCR, and TCRdb's table has in-frame clones only and misses some. The sample lists 90,000 to 110,000 clones, roughly 15% seen once, with roughly 0.8% in the top ten. The sequencing sample was made of PBMCs. The receptor's source is a female donor in good health and CMV-seronegative. The V gene is TRBV6-6, the J gene TRBJ2-7, with D tentatively TRBD1 (5 bases). CDR3 loop: CASSYGAGRSYEQYF. As DNA, the CDR3 is TGTGCCAGCAGTTACGGGGCAGGGCGCTCCTACGAGCAGTACTTC.